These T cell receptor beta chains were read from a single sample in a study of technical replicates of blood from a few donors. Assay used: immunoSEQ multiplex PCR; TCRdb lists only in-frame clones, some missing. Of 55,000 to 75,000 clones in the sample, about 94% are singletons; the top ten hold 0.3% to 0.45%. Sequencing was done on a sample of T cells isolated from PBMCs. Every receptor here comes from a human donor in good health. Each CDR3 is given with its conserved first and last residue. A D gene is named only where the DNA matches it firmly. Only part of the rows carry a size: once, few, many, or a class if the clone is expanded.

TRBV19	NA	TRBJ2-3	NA	TGTGCCAGTAAGGAGGCAGCTAGCACAGATACGCAGTATTTT	CASKEAASTDTQYF
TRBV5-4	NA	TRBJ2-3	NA	TGTGCCAGCAGGGCCGGGACACCGATTACAGATACGCAGTATTTT	CASRAGTPITDTQYF
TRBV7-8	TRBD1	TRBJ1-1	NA	TGTGCCAGCAGCTTAGGGACAGGGGCTGAAGCTTTCTTT	CASSLGTGAEAFF
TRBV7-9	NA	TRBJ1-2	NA	TGTGCCAGCAGCGCTACCAGGGTTAACTATGGCTACACCTTC	CASSATRVNYGYTF
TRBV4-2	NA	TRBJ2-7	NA	TGTGCCAGCAGCCAAGAAAGGTGGGGGGACTCCTACGAGCAGTACTTC	CASSQERWGDSYEQYF
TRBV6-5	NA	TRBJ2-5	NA	TGTGCCAGCAGCCAAATGGGGGGTGAGACCCAGTACTTC	CASSQMGGETQYF
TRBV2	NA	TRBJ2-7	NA	TGTGCCAGCGGATCGACCGGGACCTACGAGCAGTACTTC	CASGSTGTYEQYF
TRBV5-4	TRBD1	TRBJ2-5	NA	TGTGCCAGCAGCCGGGGACAGGGCGGGCGAGAGACCCAGTACTTC	CASSRGQGGRETQYF
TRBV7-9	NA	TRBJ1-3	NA	TGTGCCAGCAGCTCAGAGGCACTTGGAAACACCATATATTTT	CASSSEALGNTIYF
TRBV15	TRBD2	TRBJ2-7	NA	TGTGCCACCGGGGGGGATACCTACGAGCAGTACTTC	CATGGDTYEQYF
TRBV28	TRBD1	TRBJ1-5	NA	TGTGCCAGCAGGCTTGGGACAGTGCAGCCCCAGCATTTT	CASRLGTVQPQHF
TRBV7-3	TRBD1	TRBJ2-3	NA	TGTGCCAGCAGCATGACAGGGGATACGCAGTATTTT	CASSMTGDTQYF
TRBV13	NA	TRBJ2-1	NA	TGTGCCAGCAGCTTATTAGGGAGGCGGTACAATGAGCAGTTCTTC	CASSLLGRRYNEQFF
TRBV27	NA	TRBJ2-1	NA	TGTGCCAGCAGAGCCATAGCGGTGGGCTCCTACAATGAGCAGTTCTTC	CASRAIAVGSYNEQFF
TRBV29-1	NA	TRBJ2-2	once	TGCAGCGTTATAGGACTTGGAACCGGGGAGCTGTTTTTT	CSVIGLGTGELFF
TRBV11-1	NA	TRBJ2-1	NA	TGTGCCAGCAGCTTCTACAGAGACCCCCAAAGCCAGTTCTTC	CASSFYRDPQSQFF
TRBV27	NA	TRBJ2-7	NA	TGTGCCAGCAGTTTGGGCAGGTCCTACGAGCAGTACTTC	CASSLGRSYEQYF
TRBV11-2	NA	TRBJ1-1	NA	TGTGCCGGGATCAGGGATAGCACTGAAGCTTTCTTT	CAGIRDSTEAFF
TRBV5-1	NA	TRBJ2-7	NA	TGCGCCAGCAGCTTGGGAGGGGAGGCCTACGAGCAGTACTTC	CASSLGGEAYEQYF
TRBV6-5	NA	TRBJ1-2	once	TGTGCCAGCAGTTACCAAGGGTGGGGGGATCATTATGGCTACACCTTC	CASSYQGWGDHYGYTF
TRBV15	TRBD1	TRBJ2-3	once	TGTGCCACCAGCCAGAACAGGGGGGATACGCAGTATTTT	CATSQNRGDTQYF
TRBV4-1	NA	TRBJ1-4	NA	TGCGCCAGCAGCGGAGAACTGATTGTAGCGGATGAAAAACTGTTTTTT	CASSGELIVADEKLFF
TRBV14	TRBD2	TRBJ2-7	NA	TGTGCCAGCAGCTATCTAGCGGGAGTTGGGGGCGAGCAGTACTTC	CASSYLAGVGGEQYF
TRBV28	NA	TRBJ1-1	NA	TGTGCCAGCAGTTTTTTCTGGTTAGCGAACACTGAAGCTTTCTTT	CASSFFWLANTEAFF
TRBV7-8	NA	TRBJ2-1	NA	TGTGCCAGCAGCACCGGGGGCTCCTACAATGAGCAGTTCTTC	CASSTGGSYNEQFF
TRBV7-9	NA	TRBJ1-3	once	TGTGCCAGCAGCCCCTGGGGCCTCTCTGGAAACACCATATATTTT	CASSPWGLSGNTIYF
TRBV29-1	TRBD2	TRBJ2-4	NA	TGCAGCGTTTCAATAGCGGGAGGTTCCCGGGACAAAAACATTCAGTACTTC	CSVSIAGGSRDKNIQYF
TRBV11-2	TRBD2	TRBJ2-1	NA	TGTGCCAGCAGCTTAGAACTAGCGCCTTACAATGAGCAGTTCTTC	CASSLELAPYNEQFF
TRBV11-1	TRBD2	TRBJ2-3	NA	TGTGCCAGCAGCCCGGGACTAGCGATTCCGGTAGATACGCAGTATTTT	CASSPGLAIPVDTQYF
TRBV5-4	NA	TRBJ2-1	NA	TGTGCCAGCAGCTTGGTGGGCGATGAGCAGTTCTTC	CASSLVGDEQFF
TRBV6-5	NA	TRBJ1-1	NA	TGTGCCGCGGGGCTTGAAGCTTTCTTT	CAAGLEAFF
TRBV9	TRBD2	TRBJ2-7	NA	TGTGCCAGCAGCGCACTAGCGGGAGTCTACGAGCAGTACTTC	CASSALAGVYEQYF
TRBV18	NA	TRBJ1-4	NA	TGTGCCAGCTTAGACAGTATTACGGAAAAACTGTTTTTT	CASLDSITEKLFF
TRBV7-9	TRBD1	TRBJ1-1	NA	TGTGCCAGCAGCTTAGATCAGACAGGGCTTGAAGCTTTCTTT	CASSLDQTGLEAFF
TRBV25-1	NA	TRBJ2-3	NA	TGTGCCAGCAGTCGACTCCAGGGAGGTACGCAGTATTTT	CASSRLQGGTQYF
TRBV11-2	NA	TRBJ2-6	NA	TGTGCCAGCAGCTTAGGGGCAGGGACTGGGGCCAACGTCCTGACTTTC	CASSLGAGTGANVLTF
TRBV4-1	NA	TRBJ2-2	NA	TGCGCCAGCAGCCAAGTAGCTTTAGTCGGGGAGCTGTTTTTT	CASSQVALVGELFF
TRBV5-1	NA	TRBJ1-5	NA	TGCGCCAGCAGCTTGGCTGGACAGAGAAATCAGCCCCAGCATTTT	CASSLAGQRNQPQHF
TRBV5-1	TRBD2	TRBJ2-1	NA	TGCGCCAGCAGCCCAACTAGCGGGAGAACTGGATACAATGAGCAGTTCTTC	CASSPTSGRTGYNEQFF
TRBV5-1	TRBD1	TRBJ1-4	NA	TGCGCCAGCAGCCTGGAATGGACAGGGGGGAATGAAAAACTGTTTTTT	CASSLEWTGGNEKLFF
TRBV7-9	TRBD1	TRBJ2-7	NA	TGTGCCAGCAGCCGAGGACAGGTTTTCCCCTACGAGCAGTACTTC	CASSRGQVFPYEQYF
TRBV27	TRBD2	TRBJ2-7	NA	TGTGCCAGCCGTAGACTAGCGGGAAACTCCTACGAGCAGTACTTC	CASRRLAGNSYEQYF
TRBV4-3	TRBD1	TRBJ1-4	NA	TGCGCCAGCAGCCAGGCCAACAGGGGGTTGTATGAAAAACTGTTTTTT	CASSQANRGLYEKLFF
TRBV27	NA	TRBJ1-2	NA	TGTGCCAGCAGTCCTCCGCCAGGGAATCGAGCTGGCTACACCTTC	CASSPPPGNRAGYTF
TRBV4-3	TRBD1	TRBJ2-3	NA	TGCGCCAGCAGCCAAGAAGTGGGGACAGGGAATTTTGTGGATACGCAGTATTTT	CASSQEVGTGNFVDTQYF
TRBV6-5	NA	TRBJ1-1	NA	TGTGCCAGCAACTTACAGGGAAACACTGAAGCTTTCTTT	CASNLQGNTEAFF
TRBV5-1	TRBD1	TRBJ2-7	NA	TGCGCCAGCAGCTCCGACAGGGGGCCCCACGAGCAGTACTTC	CASSSDRGPHEQYF
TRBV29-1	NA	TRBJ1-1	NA	TGCAGCGTACAGGACAGTTTAAACACTGAAGCTTTCTTT	CSVQDSLNTEAFF
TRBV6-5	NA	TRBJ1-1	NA	TGTGCCAGCAACGGCCGGGAGAACACTGAAGCTTTCTTT	CASNGRENTEAFF
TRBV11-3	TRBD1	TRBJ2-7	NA	TGTGCCAGCAGCTGGCCTCCGGGACAGGGAGGCGAGCAGTACTTC	CASSWPPGQGGEQYF
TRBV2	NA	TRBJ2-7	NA	TGTGCCAGCAGTGATAACTTCTCCTACGAGCAGTACTTC	CASSDNFSYEQYF
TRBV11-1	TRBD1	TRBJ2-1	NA	TGTGCCAGCAGCTTACGGACAGGCTTGGTAGGCAATGAGCAGTTCTTC	CASSLRTGLVGNEQFF
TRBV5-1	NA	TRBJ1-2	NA	TGCGCCAGCAGCCTTCAGGGGAGTACGGACTATGGCTACACCTTC	CASSLQGSTDYGYTF